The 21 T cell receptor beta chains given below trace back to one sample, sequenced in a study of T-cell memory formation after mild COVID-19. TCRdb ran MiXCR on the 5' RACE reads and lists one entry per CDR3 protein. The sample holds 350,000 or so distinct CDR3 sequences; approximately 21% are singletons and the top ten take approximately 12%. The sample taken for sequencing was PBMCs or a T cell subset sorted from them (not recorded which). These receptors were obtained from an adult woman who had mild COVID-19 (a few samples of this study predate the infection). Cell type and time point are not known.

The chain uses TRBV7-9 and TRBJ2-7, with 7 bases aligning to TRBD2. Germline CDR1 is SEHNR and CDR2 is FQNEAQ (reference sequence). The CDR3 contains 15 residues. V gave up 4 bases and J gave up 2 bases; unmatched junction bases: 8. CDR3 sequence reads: CASSSRTSVTYEQYF. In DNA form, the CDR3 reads TGTGCCAGCAGCTCCCGAACTAGCGTAACCTACGAGCAGTACTTC.

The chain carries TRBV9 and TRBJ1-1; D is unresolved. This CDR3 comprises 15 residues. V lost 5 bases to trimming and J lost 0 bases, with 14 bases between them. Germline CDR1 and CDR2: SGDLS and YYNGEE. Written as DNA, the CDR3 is TGTGCCAGCAGGAAAGGAGGTTCAATGAACACTGAAGCTTTCTTT. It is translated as CASRKGGSMNTEAFF.

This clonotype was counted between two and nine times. CDR3 in DNA: TGTGCCAGTAGTCCCCGCGTTTGGTACGGCAATCAGCCCCAGCATTTT. Amino acids: CASSPRVWYGNQPQHF. The rearrangement links TRBV19 to TRBJ1-5; D gene ambiguous. Trimming stripped 5 bases from V and 2 bases from J, with 16 bases between. Germline V gene sequence: CDR1 LNHDA, CDR2 SQIVND (reference sequence). This CDR3 spans 16 amino acids. Full variable domain (outside the CDR3, taken from reference TRBV19 and TRBJ1-5): DGGITQSPKYLFRKEGQNVTLSCEQNLNHDAMYWYRQDPGQGLRLIYYSQIVNDFQKGDIAEGYSVSREKKESFPLTVTSAQKNPTAFYLCASSPRVWYGNQPQHFGDGTRLSIL.

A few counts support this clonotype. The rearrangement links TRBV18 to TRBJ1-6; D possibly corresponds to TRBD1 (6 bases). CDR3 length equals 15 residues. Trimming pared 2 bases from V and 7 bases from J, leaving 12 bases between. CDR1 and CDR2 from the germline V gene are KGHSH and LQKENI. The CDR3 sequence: CASSPSGVGNSPLHF. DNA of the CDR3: TGTGCCAGCTCACCATCAGGGGTCGGGAATTCACCCCTCCACTTT. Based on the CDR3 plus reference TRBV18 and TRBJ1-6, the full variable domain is NAGVMQNPRHLVRRRGQEARLRCSPMKGHSHVYWYRQLPEEGLKFMVYLQKENIIDESGMPKERFSAEFPKEGPSILRIQQVVRGDSAAYFCASSPSGVGNSPLHFGNGTRLTVT.

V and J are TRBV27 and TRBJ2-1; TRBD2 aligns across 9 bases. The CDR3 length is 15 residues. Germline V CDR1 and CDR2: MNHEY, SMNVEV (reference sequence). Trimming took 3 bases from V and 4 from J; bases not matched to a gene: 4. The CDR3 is CASSFRLAVYNEQFF. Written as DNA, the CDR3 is TGTGCCAGCAGTTTCCGACTAGCGGTTTACAATGAGCAGTTCTTC.

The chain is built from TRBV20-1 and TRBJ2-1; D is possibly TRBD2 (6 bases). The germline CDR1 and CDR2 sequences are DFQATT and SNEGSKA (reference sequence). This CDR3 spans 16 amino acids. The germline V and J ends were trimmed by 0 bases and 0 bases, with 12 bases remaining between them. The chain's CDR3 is CSARDGGTSSYNEQFF. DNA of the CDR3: TGCAGTGCTAGAGATGGAGGGACCAGCTCCTACAATGAGCAGTTCTTC.

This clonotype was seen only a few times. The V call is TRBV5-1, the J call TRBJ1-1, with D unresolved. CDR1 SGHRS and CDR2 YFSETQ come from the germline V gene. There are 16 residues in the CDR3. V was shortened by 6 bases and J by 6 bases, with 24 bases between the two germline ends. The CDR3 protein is CASTLGSTLRIPEAFF. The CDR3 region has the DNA TGCGCCAGCACCCTTGGGAGCACGTTAAGGATACCTGAAGCTTTCTTT.

This chain's CDR3 is CSVQRQETQYF. Written as DNA, the CDR3 is TGCAGTGTCCAGCGACAAGAGACCCAGTACTTC. The chain uses TRBV20-1 and TRBJ2-5; the D is unclear. The CDR3 sequence is 11 residues long. V was shortened by 7 bases and J by 2 bases, with 8 bases between the two germline ends. Germline loops: CDR1 DFQATT, CDR2 SNEGSKA (reference sequence).

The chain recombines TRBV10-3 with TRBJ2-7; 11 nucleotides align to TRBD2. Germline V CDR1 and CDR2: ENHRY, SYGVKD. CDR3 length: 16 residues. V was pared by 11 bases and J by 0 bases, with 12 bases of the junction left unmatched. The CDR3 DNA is TGTGCCTCGACTGGGACTAGCGGATTGAGCTCCTACGAGCAGTACTTC. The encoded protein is CASTGTSGLSSYEQYF.

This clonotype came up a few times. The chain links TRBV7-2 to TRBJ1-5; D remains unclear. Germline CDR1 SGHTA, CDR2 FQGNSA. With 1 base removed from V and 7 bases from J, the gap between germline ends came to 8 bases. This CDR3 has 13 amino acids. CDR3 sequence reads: CASSLVWKQPQHF. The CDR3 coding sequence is TGTGCCAGCAGCTTAGTATGGAAACAGCCCCAGCATTTT.

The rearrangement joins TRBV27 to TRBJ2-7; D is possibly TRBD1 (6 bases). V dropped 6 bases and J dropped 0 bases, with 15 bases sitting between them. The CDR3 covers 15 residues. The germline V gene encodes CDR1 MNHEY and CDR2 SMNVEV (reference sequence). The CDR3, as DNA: TGTGCCAGCAGCCTTGGGACATCTCCCTCCTACGAGCAGTACTTC. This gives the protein CASSLGTSPSYEQYF.

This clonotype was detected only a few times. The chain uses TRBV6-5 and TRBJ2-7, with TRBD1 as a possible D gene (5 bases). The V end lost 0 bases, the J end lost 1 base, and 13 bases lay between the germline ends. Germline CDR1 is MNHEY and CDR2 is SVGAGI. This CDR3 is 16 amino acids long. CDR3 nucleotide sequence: TGTGCCAGCAGTTACTCGACAGTCCTAGGGTCCTACGAGCAGTACTTC. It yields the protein CASSYSTVLGSYEQYF.

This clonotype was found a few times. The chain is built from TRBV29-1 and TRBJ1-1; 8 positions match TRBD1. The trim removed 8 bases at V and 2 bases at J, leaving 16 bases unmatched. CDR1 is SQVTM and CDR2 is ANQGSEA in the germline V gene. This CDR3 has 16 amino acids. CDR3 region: CSTRGNTDRGNTEAFF. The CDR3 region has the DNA TGCAGCACCCGCGGGAATACCGACAGGGGTAACACTGAAGCTTTCTTT. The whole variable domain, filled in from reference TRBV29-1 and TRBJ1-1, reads SAVISQKPSRDICQRGTSLTIQCQVDSQVTMMFWYRQQPGQSLTLIATANQGSEATYESGFVIDKFPISRPNLTFSTLTVSNMSPEDSSIYLCSTRGNTDRGNTEAFFGQGTRLTVV.

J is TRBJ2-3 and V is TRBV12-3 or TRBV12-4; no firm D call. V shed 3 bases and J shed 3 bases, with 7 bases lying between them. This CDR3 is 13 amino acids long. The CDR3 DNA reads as TGTGCCAGCAGTTTTGTCCGGACAGATACGCAGTATTTT. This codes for CASSFVRTDTQYF.

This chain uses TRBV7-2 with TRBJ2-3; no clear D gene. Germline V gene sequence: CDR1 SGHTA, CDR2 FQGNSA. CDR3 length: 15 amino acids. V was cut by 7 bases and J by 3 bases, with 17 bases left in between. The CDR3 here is CASNARVGTTDTQYF. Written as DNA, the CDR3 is TGTGCCAGCAACGCAAGGGTTGGCACAACAGATACGCAGTATTTT. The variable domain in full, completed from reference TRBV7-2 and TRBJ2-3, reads GAGVSQSPSNKVTEKGKDVELRCDPISGHTALYWYRQSLGQGLEFLIYFQGNSAPDKSGLPSDRFSAERTGGSVSTLTIQRTQQEDSAVYLCASNARVGTTDTQYFGPGTRLTVL.

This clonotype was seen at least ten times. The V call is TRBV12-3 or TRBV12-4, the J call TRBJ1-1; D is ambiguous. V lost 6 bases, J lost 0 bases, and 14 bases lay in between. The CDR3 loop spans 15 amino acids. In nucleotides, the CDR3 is TGTGCCAGCAGCCGTTGGTTAGGATTGAACACTGAAGCTTTCTTT. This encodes CASSRWLGLNTEAFF.

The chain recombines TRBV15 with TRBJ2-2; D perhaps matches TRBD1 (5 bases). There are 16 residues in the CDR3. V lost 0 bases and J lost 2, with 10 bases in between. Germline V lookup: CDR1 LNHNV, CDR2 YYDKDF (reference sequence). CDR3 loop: CATSREKGINTGELFF. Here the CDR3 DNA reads TGTGCCACCAGCAGAGAAAAGGGGATTAACACCGGGGAGCTGTTTTTT.

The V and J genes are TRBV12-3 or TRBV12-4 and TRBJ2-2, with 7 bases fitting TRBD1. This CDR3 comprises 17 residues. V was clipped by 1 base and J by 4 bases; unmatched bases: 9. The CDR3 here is CASSLEGKGAATGELFF. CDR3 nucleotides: TGTGCCAGCAGTTTAGAGGGAAAGGGGGCTGCCACCGGGGAGCTGTTTTTT.

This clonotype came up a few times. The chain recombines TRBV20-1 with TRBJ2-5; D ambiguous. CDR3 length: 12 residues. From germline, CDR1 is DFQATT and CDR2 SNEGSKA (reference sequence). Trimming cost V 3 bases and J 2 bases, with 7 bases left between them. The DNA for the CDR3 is TGCAGTGCTAGGGTGATGCAAGAGACCCAGTACTTC. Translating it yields CSARVMQETQYF.

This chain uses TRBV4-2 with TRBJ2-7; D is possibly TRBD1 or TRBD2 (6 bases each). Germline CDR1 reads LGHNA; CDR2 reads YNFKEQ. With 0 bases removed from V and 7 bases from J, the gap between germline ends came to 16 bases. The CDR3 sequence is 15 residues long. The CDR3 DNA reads TGTGCCAGCAGCCAAGAATGGGGGGCGGCAGGGGAGCAGTACTTC. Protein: CASSQEWGAAGEQYF.

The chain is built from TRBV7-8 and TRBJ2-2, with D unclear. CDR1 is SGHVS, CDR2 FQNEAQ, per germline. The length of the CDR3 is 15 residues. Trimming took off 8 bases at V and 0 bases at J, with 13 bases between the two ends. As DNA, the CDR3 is TGTGCCAGCGACCTTCTCGCTCCGAACACCGGGGAGCTGTTTTTT. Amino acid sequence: CASDLLAPNTGELFF.